Shown below are 21 T cell receptor beta chains from a single sample sequenced in a study of T cell responses to AZD1222 COVID-19 vaccine. The repertoire was sequenced with immunoSEQ multiplex PCR; TCRdb's copy has only in-frame clones and lacks some. The sample consists of 140,000 to 150,000 clones, 75% to 90% of them appearing once. Specimen: peripheral blood, collected on day 0 of AZD1222 vaccination. The source of these receptors is an adult in good health.

The J gene is TRBJ2-1, the V gene TRBV30; 14 bases are a match to TRBD2. Germline V gene data show CDR1 as GTSNPN and CDR2 as SVGIG (reference sequence). Losses at the gene ends were 3 bases for V and 10 bases for J; bases not matched to a gene: 5. The CDR3 is 14 amino acids. The CDR3 region is CAWRGLAGEGEQFF. In DNA, the CDR3 is TGTGCCTGGAGGGGACTAGCGGGGGAAGGCGAGCAGTTCTTC.

The chain employs TRBV9 and TRBJ1-6; possible D gene TRBD1, 6 bases. Germline V gene lookup returns CDR1 SGDLS and CDR2 YYNGEE. This CDR3 has 14 amino acids. V lost 0 bases and J 7 bases, leaving 8 bases between the germline ends. The DNA for the CDR3 is TGTGCCAGCAGCGTAGGCAGGGGAAATTCACCCCTCCACTTT. Translated, it gives CASSVGRGNSPLHF. Full variable domain (remainder filled in from reference TRBV9 and TRBJ1-6): DSGVTQTPKHLITATGQRVTLRCSPRSGDLSVYWYQQSLDQGLQFLIQYYNGEERAKGNILERFSAQQFPDLHSELNLSSLELGDSALYFCASSVGRGNSPLHFGNGTRLTVT.

The V and J genes are TRBV29-1 and TRBJ1-1; 9 bases match TRBD1. J gave up 7 bases and V 6 bases, and 6 bases lay outside the gene matches. Germline-derived CDR1 and CDR2 are SQVTM and ANQGSEA. The CDR3 totals 12 residues. CDR3 in DNA: TGCAGCGTGAGTCGGGGACAGGGTGAAGCTTTCTTT. Translation gives CSVSRGQGEAFF.

This chain connects TRBV7-9 to TRBJ2-5; D may be TRBD1 or TRBD2 (5 bases each). V gave up 8 bases and J gave up 11 bases, with 18 bases separating them. The CDR3 length is 12 residues. Germline assignment: CDR1 SEHNR and CDR2 FQNEAQ (reference sequence). In DNA form, the CDR3 reads TGTGCCAGCGAGGGGTTCCTACCCGTTCAGTACTTC. Translated, it gives CASEGFLPVQYF.

The chain is built from TRBV29-1 and TRBJ1-4, with 7 bases fitting TRBD1. This CDR3 has 12 amino acids. V shed 6 bases, J shed 4 bases, and the junction held 2 bases outside the gene matches. Per the germline V gene, CDR1 is SQVTM and CDR2 is ANQGSEA. Here the CDR3 reads CSVGTVNEKLFF. CDR3 coding DNA: TGCAGCGTGGGGACAGTTAATGAAAAACTGTTTTTT. The whole variable domain, filled in from reference TRBV29-1 and TRBJ1-4, reads SAVISQKPSRDICQRGTSLTIQCQVDSQVTMMFWYRQQPGQSLTLIATANQGSEATYESGFVIDKFPISRPNLTFSTLTVSNMSPEDSSIYLCSVGTVNEKLFFGSGTQLSVL.

The V gene is TRBV2, the J gene TRBJ1-5, with no clear D. The CDR3 has 12 amino acids. V was pared by 6 bases and J by 5 bases, with 8 bases between. Germline V gene sequence: CDR1 SNHLY, CDR2 FYNNEI. The CDR3, as DNA: TGTGCCAGCAGACGGAGCGATCAGCCCCAGCATTTT. Encoded protein: CASRRSDQPQHF.

This sequence joins TRBV27 and TRBJ2-3; TRBD2 aligns across 8 bases. The germline gives CDR1 MNHEY, CDR2 SMNVEV (reference sequence). The CDR3 sequence is 17 residues long. The junction had 16 bases not matched to a gene; V was cut back by 2 bases and J by 9 bases. CDR3 nucleotide sequence: TGTGCCAGCAGTTTAACCCTCCACTCGACGACTAGCGTGACGCAGTATTTT. Translating gives CASSLTLHSTTSVTQYF.

V and J are TRBV25-1 and TRBJ2-2, with TRBD2 identical over 9 bases. The V gene's germline CDR1 is MGHDK and CDR2 SYGVNS. This CDR3 region has 14 residues. Trimming removed 4 bases from V and 5 bases from J; junction bases left unmatched: 2. The CDR3 nucleotides are TGTGCCAGCAGTGTAGCGGGAGCGACCGGGGAGCTGTTTTTT. It specifies CASSVAGATGELFF.

The chain recombines TRBV27 with TRBJ1-6, with no clear D. V shed 3 bases and J shed 7 bases, with 4 bases lying between them. The CDR3 sequence is 12 residues long. Germline V CDR1 and CDR2: MNHEY, SMNVEV (reference sequence). As DNA, the CDR3 is TGTGCCAGCAGTTTCTCAAATTCACCCCTCCACTTT. Its translation: CASSFSNSPLHF.

This clone showed up just a few times. The rearrangement uses TRBV6-5 and TRBJ1-1; D call uncertain. Germline CDR1 reads MNHEY; CDR2 reads SVGAGI. The V end lost 0 bases, the J end lost 0 bases, and 8 bases lay between the germline ends. This CDR3 has 15 amino acids. DNA for the CDR3: TGTGCCAGCAGTTACTCTTTTACCATGAACACTGAAGCTTTCTTT. It specifies CASSYSFTMNTEAFF.

The V call is TRBV4-2, the J call TRBJ1-2; no definite D call. Trimming cost V 1 base and J 8 bases, with 11 bases left between them. CDR1 is LGHNA, CDR2 YNFKEQ, per germline. The CDR3 totals 13 residues. Here the CDR3 reads CASSQAGPEGYTF. As DNA, the CDR3 is TGTGCCAGCAGCCAAGCCGGGCCCGAGGGCTACACCTTC.

The V call is TRBV11-2, the J call TRBJ2-5, with D uncertain. V lost 1 base and J 4 bases, leaving 7 bases between the germline ends. The CDR3 covers 13 residues. Germline assignment: CDR1 SGHAT and CDR2 FQNNGV. The chain's CDR3 is CASSLGVAETQYF. The CDR3 DNA reads TGTGCCAGCAGCTTAGGGGTGGCAGAGACCCAGTACTTC.

The chain carries TRBV7-9 and TRBJ1-4; unclear D gene. Germline CDR1 SEHNR, CDR2 FQNEAQ (reference sequence). This CDR3 comprises 15 residues. V lost 0 bases to trimming and J lost 8 bases, with 13 bases between them. The CDR3 DNA reads TGTGCCAGCAGCTTAGCGACCGCCTCCCGGGAAAAACTGTTTTTT. As protein: CASSLATASREKLFF.

The CDR3 nucleotides read TGTGCCAGCAGGGACCGGAGAGACAATCAGCCCCAGCATTTT. It translates to CASRDRRDNQPQHF. The chain links TRBV6-5 to TRBJ1-5; the D is unclear. The CDR3 is 14 residues long. Per the germline V gene, CDR1 is MNHEY and CDR2 is SVGAGI. Trimming removed 6 bases at V and 3 bases at J, with 12 bases between.

The table lists this clone with a count of one. The rearrangement uses TRBV5-5 and TRBJ1-1; no reliable D call. Trimming removed 1 base at V and 6 bases at J, with 7 bases between. The CDR3 is made up of 12 amino acids. Germline-derived CDR1 and CDR2 are SGHKS and YYEKEE (reference sequence). CDR3 bases: TGTGCCAGCAGCTTGATTCAGGCTGAAGCTTTCTTT. It specifies CASSLIQAEAFF.

This chain links TRBV5-1 with TRBJ2-1; perhaps D is TRBD1 or TRBD2 (5 bases each). This CDR3 is 17 amino acids long. The germline V gene encodes CDR1 SGHRS and CDR2 YFSETQ. V was clipped by 3 bases and J by 0 bases, with 16 bases between them. CDR3 loop: CASSSTATGGSYNEQFF. The CDR3 nucleotides are TGCGCCAGCAGCTCGACCGCTACAGGAGGCTCCTACAATGAGCAGTTCTTC.

This clone was picked up one time. The chain links TRBV28 to TRBJ1-2; D is ambiguous. V was shortened by 3 bases and J by 7 bases, with 12 bases between the two germline ends. Germline V gene sequence: CDR1 MDHEN, CDR2 SYDVKM. This CDR3 comprises 13 residues. CDR3 in DNA: TGTGCCAGCAGTTTGGGCGCTTACAGTGGCTACACCTTC. Translation gives CASSLGAYSGYTF.

The chain joins TRBV19 to TRBJ1-5, with D tentatively TRBD1 (5 bases). The CDR3 totals 15 residues. V lost 3 bases, J lost 1 base, and 10 bases lay in between. CDR1 LNHDA and CDR2 SQIVND come from the germline V gene (reference sequence). The CDR3 here is CASSMEGLSNQPQHF. In nucleotides, the CDR3 is TGTGCCAGTAGTATGGAGGGGTTGAGCAATCAGCCCCAGCATTTT.

This clone was recorded once. This sequence joins TRBV27 and TRBJ1-5, with TRBD1 matching over 10 bases. The length of the CDR3 is 14 residues. J was trimmed by 6 bases and V by 5 bases; bases with no gene match: 4. The V gene's germline CDR1 is MNHEY and CDR2 SMNVEV (reference sequence). CDR3 loop: CASSLGTGVQPQHF. CDR3 nucleotides: TGTGCCAGCAGTCTTGGGACAGGGGTTCAGCCCCAGCATTTT.

In this sample, this clone turned up a few times. In DNA, the CDR3 is TGTGCCAGCAGTTTAGGTTTGACCCAGCATTTT. It specifies CASSLGLTQHF. The chain has TRBV12-3 or TRBV12-4 and TRBJ1-5; D unresolved. The CDR3 consists of 11 residues. V lost 1 base, J lost 11 bases, and 6 bases lay in between.

CDR3 loop: CASSPPGLAGMKTQYF. The DNA for the CDR3 is TGTGCCAGCAGCCCTCCCGGACTAGCGGGAATGAAGACCCAGTACTTC. The chain joins TRBV7-9 to TRBJ2-5, with 12 nucleotides matching TRBD2. Germline values: CDR1 SEHNR, CDR2 FQNEAQ (reference sequence). The CDR3 length is 16 residues. V shed 5 bases and J 6 bases; nucleotides not matched to a gene: 10.